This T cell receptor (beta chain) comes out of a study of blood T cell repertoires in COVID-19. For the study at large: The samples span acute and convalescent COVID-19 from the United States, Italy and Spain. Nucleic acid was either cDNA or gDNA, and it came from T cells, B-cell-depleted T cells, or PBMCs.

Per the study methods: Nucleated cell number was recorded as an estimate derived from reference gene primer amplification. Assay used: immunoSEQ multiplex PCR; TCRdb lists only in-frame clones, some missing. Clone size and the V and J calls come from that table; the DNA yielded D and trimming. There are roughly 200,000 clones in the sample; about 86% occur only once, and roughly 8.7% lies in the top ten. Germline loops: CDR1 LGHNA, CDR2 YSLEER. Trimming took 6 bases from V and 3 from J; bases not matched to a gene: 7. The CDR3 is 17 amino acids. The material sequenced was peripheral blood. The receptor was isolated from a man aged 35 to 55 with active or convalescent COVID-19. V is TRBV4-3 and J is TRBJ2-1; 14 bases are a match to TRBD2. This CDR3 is CASSPGLAGGFYNEQFF. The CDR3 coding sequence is TGCGCCAGCAGTCCAGGACTAGCGGGGGGTTTCTACAATGAGCAGTTCTTC.